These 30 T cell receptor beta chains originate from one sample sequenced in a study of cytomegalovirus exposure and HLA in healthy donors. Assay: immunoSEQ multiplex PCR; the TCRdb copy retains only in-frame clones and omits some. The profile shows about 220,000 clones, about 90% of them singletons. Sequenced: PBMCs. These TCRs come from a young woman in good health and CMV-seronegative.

CDR3 DNA sequence: TGTGCCAGCTCACCGACAGGGGTAGATACGCAGTATTTT. Encoded protein: CASSPTGVDTQYF. The V call is TRBV18, the J call TRBJ2-3; TRBD1 agrees at 8 bases. Germline trimming cut 3 bases from V and 5 bases from J; bases unmatched to any gene: 1. The CDR3 covers 13 residues. Germline V gene lookup returns CDR1 KGHSH and CDR2 LQKENI.

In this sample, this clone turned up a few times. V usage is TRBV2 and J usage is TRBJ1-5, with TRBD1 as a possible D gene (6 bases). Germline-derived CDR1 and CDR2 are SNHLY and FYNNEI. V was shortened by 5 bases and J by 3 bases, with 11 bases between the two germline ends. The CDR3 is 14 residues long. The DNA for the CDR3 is TGTGCCAGCAGTTTGGGACACCTCAATCAGCCCCAGCATTTT. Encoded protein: CASSLGHLNQPQHF.

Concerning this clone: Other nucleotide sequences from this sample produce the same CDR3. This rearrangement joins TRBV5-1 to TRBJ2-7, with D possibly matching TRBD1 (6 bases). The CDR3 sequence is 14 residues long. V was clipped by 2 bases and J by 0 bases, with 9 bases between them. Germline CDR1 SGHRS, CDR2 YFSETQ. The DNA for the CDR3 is TGCGCCAGCAGCTTAGGGGGAAGCTCCTACGAGCAGTACTTC. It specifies CASSLGGSSYEQYF.

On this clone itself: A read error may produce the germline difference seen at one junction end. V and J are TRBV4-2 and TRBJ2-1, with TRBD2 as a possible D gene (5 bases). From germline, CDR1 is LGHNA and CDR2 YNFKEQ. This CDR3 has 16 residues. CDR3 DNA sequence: TGTGCCAGCAGCGAAGAACTAGTTGGGCTATACAATGAGCAGTTCTTC. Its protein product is CASSEELVGLYNEQFF.

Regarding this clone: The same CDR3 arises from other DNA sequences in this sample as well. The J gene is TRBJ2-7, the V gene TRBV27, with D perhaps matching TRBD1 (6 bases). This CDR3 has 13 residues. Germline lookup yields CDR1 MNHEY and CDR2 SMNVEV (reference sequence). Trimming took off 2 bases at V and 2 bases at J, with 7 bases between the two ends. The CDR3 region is CASSLQGPYEQYF. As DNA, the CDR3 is TGTGCCAGCAGTTTACAGGGGCCCTACGAGCAGTACTTC.

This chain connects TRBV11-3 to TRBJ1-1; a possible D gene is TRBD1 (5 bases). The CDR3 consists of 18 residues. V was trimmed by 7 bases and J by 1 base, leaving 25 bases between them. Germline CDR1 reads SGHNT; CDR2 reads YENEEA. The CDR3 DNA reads TGTGCCAGCAATAGAAGGGCGGTAGAGGGACTACGGAACACTGAAGCTTTCTTT. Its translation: CASNRRAVEGLRNTEAFF. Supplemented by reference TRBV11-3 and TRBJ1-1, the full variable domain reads EAGVVQSPRYKIIEKKQPVAFWCNPISGHNTLYWYLQNLGQGPELLIRYENEEAVDDSQLPKDRFSAERLKGVDSTLKIQPAELGDSAVYLCASNRRAVEGLRNTEAFFGQGTRLTVV.

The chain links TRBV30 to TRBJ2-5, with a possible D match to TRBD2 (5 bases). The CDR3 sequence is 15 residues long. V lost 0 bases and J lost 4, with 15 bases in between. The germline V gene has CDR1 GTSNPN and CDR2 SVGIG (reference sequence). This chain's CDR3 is CAWSVTAARGETQYF. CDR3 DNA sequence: TGTGCCTGGAGTGTAACAGCGGCTAGAGGAGAGACCCAGTACTTC. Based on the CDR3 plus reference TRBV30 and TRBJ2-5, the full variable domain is SQTIHQWPATLVQPVGSPLSLECTVEGTSNPNLYWYRQAAGRGLQLLFYSVGIGQISSEVPQNLSASRPQDRQFILSSKKLLLSDSGFYLCAWSVTAARGETQYFGPGTRLLVL.

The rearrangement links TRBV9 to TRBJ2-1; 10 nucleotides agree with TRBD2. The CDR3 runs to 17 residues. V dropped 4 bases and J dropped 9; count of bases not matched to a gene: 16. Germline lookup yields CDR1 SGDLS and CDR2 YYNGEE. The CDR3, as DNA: TGTGCCAGCAGCTCATTCCCGGGGCTAGCGGGAGAGGGTGAGCAGTTCTTC. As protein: CASSSFPGLAGEGEQFF.

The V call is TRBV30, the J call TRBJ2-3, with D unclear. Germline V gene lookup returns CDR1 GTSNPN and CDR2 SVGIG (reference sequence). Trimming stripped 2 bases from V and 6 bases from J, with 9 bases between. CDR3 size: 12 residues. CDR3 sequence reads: CAWSQLSDTQYF. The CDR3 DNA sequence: TGTGCCTGGAGTCAACTCTCCGATACGCAGTATTTT.

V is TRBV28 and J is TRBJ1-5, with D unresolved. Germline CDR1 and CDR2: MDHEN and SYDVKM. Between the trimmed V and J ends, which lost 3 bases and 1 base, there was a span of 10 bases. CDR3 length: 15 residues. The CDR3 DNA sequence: TGTGCCAGCAGTTTTGTTCAGGCAAGCAATCAGCCCCAGCATTTT. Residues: CASSFVQASNQPQHF.

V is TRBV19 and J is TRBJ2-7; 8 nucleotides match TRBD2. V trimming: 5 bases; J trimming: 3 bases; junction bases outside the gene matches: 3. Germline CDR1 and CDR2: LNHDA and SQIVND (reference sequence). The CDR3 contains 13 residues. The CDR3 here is CASSSAGGYEQYF. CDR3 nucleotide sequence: TGTGCCAGTAGTTCCGCGGGAGGCTACGAGCAGTACTTC. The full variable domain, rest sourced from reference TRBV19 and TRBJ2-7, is DGGITQSPKYLFRKEGQNVTLSCEQNLNHDAMYWYRQDPGQGLRLIYYSQIVNDFQKGDIAEGYSVSREKKESFPLTVTSAQKNPTAFYLCASSSAGGYEQYFGPGTRLTVT.

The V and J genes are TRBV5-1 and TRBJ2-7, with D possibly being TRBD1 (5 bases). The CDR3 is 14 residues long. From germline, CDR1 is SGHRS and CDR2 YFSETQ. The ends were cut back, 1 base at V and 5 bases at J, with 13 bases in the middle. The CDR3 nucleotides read TGCGCCAGCAGCTTGAGGTCAGGGTACGACGAGCAGTACTTC. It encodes CASSLRSGYDEQYF.

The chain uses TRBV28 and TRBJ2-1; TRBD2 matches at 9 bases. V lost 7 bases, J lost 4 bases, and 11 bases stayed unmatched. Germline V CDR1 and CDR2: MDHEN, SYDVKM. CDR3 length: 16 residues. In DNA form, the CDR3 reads TGTGCCAGCACCACCTTGGGGGCGGGAGGGTACAATGAGCAGTTCTTC. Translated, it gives CASTTLGAGGYNEQFF.

The CDR3 sequence: CASSEGLAGGAFGTDTQYF. The CDR3 DNA sequence: TGTGCCAGCAGTGAAGGACTAGCGGGAGGGGCTTTCGGCACAGATACGCAGTATTTT. The rearrangement joins TRBV2 to TRBJ2-3; 14 bases fit TRBD2. In germline, CDR1 is SNHLY, CDR2 FYNNEI. This CDR3 has 19 amino acids. Germline trimming cut 1 base from V and 1 base from J; bases unmatched to any gene: 7.

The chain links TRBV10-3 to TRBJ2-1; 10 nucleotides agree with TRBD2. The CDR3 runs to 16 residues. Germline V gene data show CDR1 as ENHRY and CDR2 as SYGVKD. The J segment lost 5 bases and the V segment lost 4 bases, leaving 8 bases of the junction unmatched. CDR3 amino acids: CAISGSGRGANNEQFF. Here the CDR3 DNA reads TGTGCCATCAGTGGAAGCGGGAGGGGCGCTAACAATGAGCAGTTCTTC.

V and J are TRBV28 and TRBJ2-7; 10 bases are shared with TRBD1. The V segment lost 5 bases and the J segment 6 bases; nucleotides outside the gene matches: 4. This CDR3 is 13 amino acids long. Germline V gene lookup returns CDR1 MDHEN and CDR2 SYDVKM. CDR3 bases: TGTGCCAGCAGTGAGACAGGGGGCGGCGAGCAGTACTTC. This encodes CASSETGGGEQYF. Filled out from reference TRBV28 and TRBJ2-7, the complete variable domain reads DVKVTQSSRYLVKRTGEKVFLECVQDMDHENMFWYRQDPGLGLRLIYFSYDVKMKEKGDIPEGYSVSREKKERFSLILESASTNQTSMYLCASSETGGGEQYFGPGTRLTVT.

The CDR3 DNA is TGTGCCTGGGGGTACGGGACTGGAAACACCATATATTTT. Its protein is CAWGYGTGNTIYF. The chain recombines TRBV30 with TRBJ1-3; the D is unclear. Germline loops: CDR1 GTSNPN, CDR2 SVGIG (reference sequence). The V and J ends lost 5 bases and 2 bases respectively, with 10 bases between them. CDR3 length equals 13 residues.

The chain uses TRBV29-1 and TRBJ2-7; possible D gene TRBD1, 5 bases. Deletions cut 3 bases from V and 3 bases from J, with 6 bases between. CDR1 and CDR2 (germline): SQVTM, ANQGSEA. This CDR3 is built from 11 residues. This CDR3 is CSVDDSYEQYF. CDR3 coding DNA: TGCAGCGTTGACGACAGCTACGAGCAGTACTTC.

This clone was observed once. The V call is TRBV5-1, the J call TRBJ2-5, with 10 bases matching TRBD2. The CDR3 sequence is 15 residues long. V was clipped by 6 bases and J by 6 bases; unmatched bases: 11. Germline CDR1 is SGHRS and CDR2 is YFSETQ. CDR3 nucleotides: TGCGCCAGCACCCCGACTAGCGGGTACCCCCAGACCCAGTACTTC. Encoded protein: CASTPTSGYPQTQYF.

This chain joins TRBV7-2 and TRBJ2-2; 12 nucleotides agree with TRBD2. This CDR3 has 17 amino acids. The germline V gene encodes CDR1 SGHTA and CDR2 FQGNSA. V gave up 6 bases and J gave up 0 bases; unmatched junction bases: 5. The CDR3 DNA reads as TGTGCCAGCAGAACGACTAGCGGGAGAACGAACACCGGGGAGCTGTTTTTT. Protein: CASRTTSGRTNTGELFF.

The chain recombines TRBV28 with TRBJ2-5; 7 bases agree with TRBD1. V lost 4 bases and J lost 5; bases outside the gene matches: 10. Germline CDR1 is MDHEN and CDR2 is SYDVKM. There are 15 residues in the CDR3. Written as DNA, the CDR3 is TGTGCCAGCAGTTCACCCGACAGGGTTGGGGAGACCCAGTACTTC. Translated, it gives CASSSPDRVGETQYF. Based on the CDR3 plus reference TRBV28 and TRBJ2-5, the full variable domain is DVKVTQSSRYLVKRTGEKVFLECVQDMDHENMFWYRQDPGLGLRLIYFSYDVKMKEKGDIPEGYSVSREKKERFSLILESASTNQTSMYLCASSSPDRVGETQYFGPGTRLLVL.

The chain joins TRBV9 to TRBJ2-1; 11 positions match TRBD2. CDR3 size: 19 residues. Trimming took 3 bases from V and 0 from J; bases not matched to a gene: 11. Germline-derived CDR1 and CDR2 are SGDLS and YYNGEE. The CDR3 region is CASSAGGVAGGFSYNEQFF. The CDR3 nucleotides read TGTGCCAGCAGCGCGGGTGGGGTAGCGGGAGGGTTCTCCTACAATGAGCAGTTCTTC.

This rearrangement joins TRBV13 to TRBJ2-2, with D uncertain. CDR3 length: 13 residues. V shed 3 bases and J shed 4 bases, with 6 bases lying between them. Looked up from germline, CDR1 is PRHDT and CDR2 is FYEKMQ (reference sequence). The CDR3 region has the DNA TGTGCCAGCAGCTTCCCGAGCACCGGGGAGCTGTTTTTT. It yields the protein CASSFPSTGELFF. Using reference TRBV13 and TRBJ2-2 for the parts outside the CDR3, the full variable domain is AAGVIQSPRHLIKEKRETATLKCYPIPRHDTVYWYQQGPGQDPQFLISFYEKMQSDKGSIPDRFSAQQFSDYHSELNMSSLELGDSALYFCASSFPSTGELFFGEGSRLTVL.

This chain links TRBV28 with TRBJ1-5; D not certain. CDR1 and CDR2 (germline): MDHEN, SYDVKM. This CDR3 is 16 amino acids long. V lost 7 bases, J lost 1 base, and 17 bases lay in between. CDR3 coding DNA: TGTGCCAGCATTAGAGCCCGGAGATCAAGCAATCAGCCCCAGCATTTT. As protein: CASIRARRSSNQPQHF.

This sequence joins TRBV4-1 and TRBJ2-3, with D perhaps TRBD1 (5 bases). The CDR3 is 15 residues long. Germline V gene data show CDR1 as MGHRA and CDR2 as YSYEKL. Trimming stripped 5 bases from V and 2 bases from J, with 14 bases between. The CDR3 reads CASSSGKKVTDTQYF. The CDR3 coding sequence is TGCGCCAGCAGCTCAGGGAAGAAGGTCACAGATACGCAGTATTTT.

Here the CDR3 reads CASSLAYRKQYF. The CDR3 coding sequence is TGTGCCAGCAGCTTAGCCTACAGAAAGCAGTACTTC. V is TRBV13 and J is TRBJ2-7; D unresolved. The CDR3 contains 12 residues. The V end was cut by 1 base, the J end by 8 bases, with 9 bases between. Germline assignment: CDR1 PRHDT and CDR2 FYEKMQ (reference sequence).

The CDR3 sequence is CASGSGNYEQYF. The CDR3 DNA reads as TGTGCCAGCGGGAGCGGGAACTACGAGCAGTACTTC. V usage is TRBV5-4 and J usage is TRBJ2-7; TRBD2 matches at 7 bases. Germline CDR1 reads SGHNT; CDR2 reads YYREEE (reference sequence). After removal of 7 bases from V and 3 bases from J, the junction contained 4 bases not matched to a gene. This CDR3 contains 12 residues.

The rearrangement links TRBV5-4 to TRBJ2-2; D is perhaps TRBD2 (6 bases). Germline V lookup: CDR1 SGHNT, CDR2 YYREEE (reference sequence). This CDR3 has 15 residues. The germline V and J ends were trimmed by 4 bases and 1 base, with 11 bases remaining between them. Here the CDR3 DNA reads TGTGCCAGCAGCACTATGGGGGGGAACACCGGGGAGCTGTTTTTT. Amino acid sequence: CASSTMGGNTGELFF. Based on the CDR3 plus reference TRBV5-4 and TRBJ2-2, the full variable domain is ETGVTQSPTHLIKTRGQQVTLRCSSQSGHNTVSWYQQALGQGPQFIFQYYREEENGRGNFPPRFSGLQFPNYSSELNVNALELDDSALYLCASSTMGGNTGELFFGEGSRLTVL.

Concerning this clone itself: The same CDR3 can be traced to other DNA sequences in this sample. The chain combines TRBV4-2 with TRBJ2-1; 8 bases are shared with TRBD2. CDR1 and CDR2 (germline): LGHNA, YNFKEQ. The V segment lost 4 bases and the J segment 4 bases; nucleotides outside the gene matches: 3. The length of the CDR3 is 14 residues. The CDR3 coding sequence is TGTGCCAGCAGCCCAGGACTAGCTTACAATGAGCAGTTCTTC. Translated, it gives CASSPGLAYNEQFF.

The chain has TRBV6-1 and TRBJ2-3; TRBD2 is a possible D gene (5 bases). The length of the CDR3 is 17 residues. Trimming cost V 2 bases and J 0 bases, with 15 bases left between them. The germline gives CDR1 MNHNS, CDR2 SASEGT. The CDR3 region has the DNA TGTGCCAGCAGTGAACGGGGTTGGCGAAAAAGCACAGATACGCAGTATTTT. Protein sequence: CASSERGWRKSTDTQYF.